A selection of T cell receptor beta chains follows, all from one sample in a study of siplizumab effects on memory and regulatory T cells. Sequencing was performed with immunoSEQ multiplex PCR; in TCRdb, only in-frame clones are kept and a portion is missing. The sample records about 56,000 clones, 95% to 98% being singletons. The sample was naive CD8+ T cells sorted from blood. These receptor sequences come from a human donor in good health. The CDR3 runs from the conserved cysteine through the conserved F or W.

CDR3 | J | V
CASSPGYNEQFF | TRBJ2-1 | TRBV7-3
CASSPQTGNYEQYF | TRBJ2-7 | TRBV5-4
CASSVTGSVNEQFF | TRBJ2-1 | TRBV9
CASSLSTNTGELFF | TRBJ2-2 | TRBV7-3
CASSIGGAGELFF | TRBJ2-2 | TRBV9
CASSLTPDNYGYTF | TRBJ1-2 | TRBV27
CASSPPRDTAVYGYTF | TRBJ1-2 | TRBV7-9
CASSLVAGGNEQFF | TRBJ2-1 | TRBV7-2
CASSPLGREDTGELFF | TRBJ2-2 | TRBV7-9
CATARSRGDNEQFF | TRBJ2-1 | TRBV15
CASSDGFEAFF | TRBJ1-1 | TRBV6-4
CATTDARGMNTEAFF | TRBJ1-1 | TRBV28
CASRTGGVGVQPQHF | TRBJ1-5 | TRBV28
CATTGGGTDTQYF | TRBJ2-3 | TRBV19
CATSPTPLAGAYEQYF | TRBJ2-7 | TRBV15
CASSLLGTGNTIYF | TRBJ1-3 | TRBV2
CASSQGGETQYF | TRBJ2-5 | TRBV4-1
CASRTGSYEQYF | TRBJ2-7 | TRBV6-1
CAWNSKLGQKNTEAFF | TRBJ1-1 | TRBV30
CASSFGPGYEQYF | TRBJ2-7 | TRBV19
CASSYGQGSGELFF | TRBJ2-2 | TRBV7-7
CSVLGYTEAFF | TRBJ1-1 | TRBV29-1
CASGERVFF | TRBJ1-1 | TRBV7-2
CASTWGLAGTYEQYF | TRBJ2-7 | TRBV5-6
CASSQMAGDEQYF | TRBJ2-7 | TRBV6-9
CAWSVRLSYEQYF | TRBJ2-7 | TRBV30
CASTSGTSGNEQFF | TRBJ2-1 | TRBV7-6
CASSEGRGAHSYEQYF | TRBJ2-7 | TRBV2
CAWSGGTEVEKLFF | TRBJ1-4 | TRBV30
CASSLAAGVPGELFF | TRBJ2-2 | TRBV7-2
CASSHRDSPHQYF | TRBJ2-7 | TRBV7-9
CASSQDREEDTIYF | TRBJ1-3 | TRBV4-3
CAVLAPPGANEQYF | . | TRBV7-9
CSPWTGEETQYF | TRBJ2-5 | TRBV29-1
CASSQAGGSHEQYF | TRBJ2-7 | TRBV27
CASSEQGIGLTNEKLFF | TRBJ1-4 | TRBV6-1
CASSLEVAGDGFGYTF | TRBJ1-2 | TRBV7-2
CASSFADTQYF | TRBJ2-3 | TRBV28
CSVSGQGYEQYF | TRBJ2-7 | TRBV29-1
CSGGLAGADEQYF | TRBJ2-7 | TRBV29-1
CASSQELVYEQYF | . | TRBV4-1
CASSVGTPYNEQFF | TRBJ2-1 | TRBV5-6
CASSLDSGSAHNEQFF | TRBJ2-1 | TRBV11-3
CASSFQGTYEQYF | TRBJ2-7 | TRBV19
CAISDRELVGYTF | TRBJ1-2 | TRBV10-3